The 14 T cell receptor beta chains below were found in one sample sequenced in a study of OX40 agonist ivuxolimab in advanced cancers. Using immunoSEQ multiplex PCR, the repertoire was profiled, and TCRdb retains in-frame clones only, with some absent. The profile shows tens of thousands of clones, 94% of them singletons. Sequences were derived from CD4+ or CD8+ T cells sorted from blood, sampled in a trial of the OX40 agonist ivuxolimab. Receptor source: an adult with an advanced solid tumor such as melanoma, head and neck, liver or kidney cancer.

The J gene is TRBJ2-1, the V gene TRBV7-6; D is uncertain. The CDR3 spans 15 residues. Trimming left V 1 base short and J 4 bases short, with 11 bases between. Germline values: CDR1 SGHVS, CDR2 FNYEAQ. The CDR3 here is CASSLDRVGYNEQFF. The DNA for the CDR3 is TGTGCCAGCAGCTTAGATAGGGTAGGGTACAATGAGCAGTTCTTC.

The gene calls are TRBV7-2 and TRBJ2-1; D not resolved. Per the germline V gene, CDR1 is SGHTA and CDR2 is FQGNSA. This CDR3 is built from 17 residues. Between the trimmed V and J ends, which lost 5 bases and 0 bases, there was a span of 17 bases. The CDR3 DNA follows: TGTGCCAGCAGCCTGACCCTGCGCCTCTACTCCTACAATGAGCAGTTCTTC. It translates to CASSLTLRLYSYNEQFF.

The chain carries TRBV7-8 and TRBJ1-1, with D possibly being TRBD1 (6 bases). This CDR3 is 15 amino acids long. From germline, CDR1 is SGHVS and CDR2 FQNEAQ. V was clipped by 6 bases and J by 4 bases, with 18 bases between them. The CDR3 DNA reads as TGTGCCAGCAGAAACCCCCCAGGGGACTCCACTGAAGCTTTCTTT. This codes for CASRNPPGDSTEAFF.

V is TRBV4-3 and J is TRBJ1-5; the D is unclear. Germline CDR1 LGHNA, CDR2 YSLEER. The CDR3 has 15 residues. Trimming removed 0 bases at V and 5 bases at J, with 11 bases between. CDR3 nucleotides: TGCGCCAGCAGCCAAGAGGGGAGGGTTGATCAGCCCCAGCATTTT. It encodes CASSQEGRVDQPQHF.

The V and J genes are TRBV11-2 and TRBJ2-7; D is perhaps TRBD2 (5 bases). Germline V gene sequence: CDR1 SGHAT, CDR2 FQNNGV. The V end was cut by 4 bases, the J end by 7 bases, with 14 bases between. This CDR3 region has 13 residues. CDR3 nucleotides: TGTGCCAGCAGCTACCCCCCCCGAGGGGAGCAGTACTTC. Translated, it gives CASSYPPRGEQYF.

This sequence joins TRBV30 and TRBJ1-5, with 8 bases identical to TRBD1. The CDR3 has 14 residues. The ends lost 0 bases at V and 7 bases at J; junction bases unmatched: 5. Germline V lookup: CDR1 GTSNPN, CDR2 SVGIG (reference sequence). CDR3 nucleotide sequence: TGTGCCTGGAGTGTACTTTCAGGGGGCCAGCCCCAGCATTTT. Its protein is CAWSVLSGGQPQHF.

CDR3 residues: CASSLGANTGELFF. DNA for the CDR3: TGTGCCAGCAGTTTGGGCGCGAACACCGGGGAGCTGTTTTTT. The J gene is TRBJ2-2, the V gene TRBV28; the D is unclear. V lost 3 bases, J lost 0 bases, and 5 bases lay in between. This CDR3 is built from 14 residues. Germline CDR1 MDHEN, CDR2 SYDVKM. Supplemented by reference TRBV28 and TRBJ2-2, the full variable domain reads DVKVTQSSRYLVKRTGEKVFLECVQDMDHENMFWYRQDPGLGLRLIYFSYDVKMKEKGDIPEGYSVSREKKERFSLILESASTNQTSMYLCASSLGANTGELFFGEGSRLTVL.

This chain uses TRBV13 with TRBJ1-1; TRBD1 aligns across 11 bases. CDR3 size: 13 residues. The junction had 5 bases not matched to a gene; V was cut back by 4 bases and J by 10 bases. In germline, CDR1 is PRHDT, CDR2 FYEKMQ (reference sequence). CDR3 region: CASSYFGTGGAFF. The CDR3 bases are TGTGCCAGCAGCTATTTCGGGACAGGGGGAGCTTTCTTT.

The gene calls are TRBV4-3 and TRBJ2-3; unclear D gene. V was shortened by 0 bases and J by 6 bases, with 16 bases between the two germline ends. The CDR3 covers 16 residues. Germline V lookup: CDR1 LGHNA, CDR2 YSLEER. CDR3 nucleotides: TGCGCCAGCAGCCAAGATCGGCCTTCTCCTGCGGATACGCAGTATTTT. This codes for CASSQDRPSPADTQYF.

This sequence joins TRBV28 and TRBJ2-7; D might be TRBD1 or TRBD2, each matching 5 bases. Germline loops: CDR1 MDHEN, CDR2 SYDVKM. The CDR3 has 15 amino acids. V lost 6 bases and J lost 1, with 16 bases in between. The CDR3 is CASSFRDRGSYEQYF. In nucleotides, the CDR3 is TGTGCCAGCAGCTTCCGGGACCGTGGATCCTACGAGCAGTACTTC.

The CDR3 is CASSLSGGGYEQYF. CDR3 DNA: TGTGCCAGCAGTTTATCAGGGGGTGGGTACGAGCAGTACTTC. This rearrangement joins TRBV27 to TRBJ2-7; D is perhaps TRBD1 (6 bases). Per the germline V gene, CDR1 is MNHEY and CDR2 is SMNVEV (reference sequence). The CDR3 is 14 residues long. Trimming stripped 0 bases from V and 4 bases from J, with 10 bases between.

The chain is built from TRBV6-1 and TRBJ2-3; TRBD2 agrees at 10 bases. The trim removed 1 base at V and 3 bases at J, leaving 13 bases unmatched. The CDR3 loop spans 19 amino acids. Per the germline V gene, CDR1 is MNHNS and CDR2 is SASEGT. CDR3 protein: CASSEVPSGSIGGTDTQYF. CDR3 bases: TGTGCCAGCAGTGAAGTGCCTAGCGGGAGTATTGGAGGGACAGATACGCAGTATTTT.

This clone appeared a few times. The chain carries TRBV7-9 and TRBJ1-1; no reliable D call. Trimming cost V 5 bases and J 4 bases, with 14 bases left between them. This CDR3 is built from 14 residues. Germline CDR1 is SEHNR and CDR2 is FQNEAQ (reference sequence). This CDR3 reads CASSPSRYGTEAFF. The CDR3 nucleotides are TGTGCCAGCAGCCCAAGCCGGTACGGCACTGAAGCTTTCTTT.

Only one count was recorded for this clone. This sequence joins TRBV4-1 and TRBJ1-2, with D hard to call. The CDR3 runs 13 residues. Trimming cost V 1 base and J 3 bases, with 6 bases left between them. Germline V gene data show CDR1 as MGHRA and CDR2 as YSYEKL. The CDR3 sequence: CASSQVGDYGYTF. As DNA, the CDR3 is TGCGCCAGCAGCCAAGTGGGAGACTATGGCTACACCTTC.